The clone carrying this T cell receptor beta chain was observed at least ten times. Its cognate antigen is unknown. The sample comes from a study of tumor-infiltrating lymphocytes in glioblastoma multiforme. Whole-study results and caveats: Only one glioblastoma patient had TCR and mutation analysis.

TCR beta libraries were built from RNA through three nested multiplex PCR rounds using modified ARM-PCR. TCRdb re-called the multiplex PCR reads with MiXCR, one entry per CDR3 protein. The sample yields over 10,000 distinct CDR3 sequences, under 70% seen once. The CDR3 extends over 14 amino acids. Deletions cut 1 base from V and 3 bases from J, with 9 bases between. CDR1 is SEHNR and CDR2 is FQNEAQ in the germline V gene (reference sequence). Source material: brain tumor tissue. The origin of this receptor is a male donor with glioblastoma. The rearrangement joins TRBV7-9 to TRBJ1-2; possible D gene TRBD1, 5 bases. The CDR3 DNA reads as TGTGCCAGCAGCTTAGGGGGGATCGACTATGGCTACACCTTC. Its translation is CASSLGGIDYGYTF.